This T cell receptor (beta chain) was retrieved from a study of T cells after yellow fever vaccination. Study in general: Each low-cell-number fraction was prepared by means of SMART-Seq v4 Ultra Low Input.

This CDR3 spans 14 amino acids. Germline V gene sequence: CDR1 MNHEY, CDR2 SVGAGI. Trimming left V 8 bases short and J 5 bases short, with 15 bases between. Remarks on this clonotype: Its antigen remains unidentified.

Study-wide points: Booster sampling recovered most clones from primary vaccination (less than 97% CD4, around 88% CD8).

In making TCR cDNA, 5'RACE template switching added a universal primer site and UMIs to it. TCRdb processed the 5' RACE reads anew with MiXCR; each CDR3 protein has one entry. The sample lists roughly 160,000 distinct CDR3 sequences, around 9.7% occurring once. V is TRBV6-5 and J is TRBJ2-2; the D gene is possibly TRBD2 (7 bases). The TCR was taken from a man aged 18 to 35 who received the YFV17D yellow fever vaccine. The source was CD8+ T cells sorted from PBMCs, collected 45 days after the yellow fever booster vaccination. The CDR3 protein is CASHRGAFTGELFF. CDR3 DNA sequence: TGTGCCAGCCATCGGGGGGCTTTTACCGGGGAGCTGTTTTTT.